This T cell receptor beta chain is drawn from a study of molecular identifiers for immune sequencing clone quantification. TCRdb reprocessed the PCR reads via MiXCR and lists one record per CDR3 protein. This sample has 400,000 to 600,000 distinct CDR3 sequences, with under 30% found just once. Germline V gene sequence: CDR1 SQVTM, CDR2 ANQGSEA. V was trimmed by 7 bases and J by 4 bases, leaving 11 bases between them. CDR3 length: 13 amino acids. General study points: Spiked Jurkat TCR RNA equivalent to one cell was reportedly detectable in approximately 980,000 naive cells. Clones that had above 20 RNA copies took up over 98% of effector molecules but under 1% in naive cells.

The sample holds many counts of this clonotype. Its specificity is unknown. Naive CD8 T cells were sorted as CD8+CD4-CCR7+CD45RA+. The rearrangement uses TRBV29-1 and TRBJ2-6, with unresolved D. This clonotype originated in a human donor in good health. Some libraries in this study had Jurkat cell RNA spiked in. Sequencing was carried out using naive CD8+ T cells from blood, with Jurkat cell RNA spiked in. Documented subset: FACS-sorted CD8+CD4-CCR7+CD45RA+ naive T cells. CDR3 loop: CSAPEPGANVLTF. The CDR3 DNA reads as TGCAGCGCGCCGGAACCCGGGGCCAACGTCCTGACTTTC.